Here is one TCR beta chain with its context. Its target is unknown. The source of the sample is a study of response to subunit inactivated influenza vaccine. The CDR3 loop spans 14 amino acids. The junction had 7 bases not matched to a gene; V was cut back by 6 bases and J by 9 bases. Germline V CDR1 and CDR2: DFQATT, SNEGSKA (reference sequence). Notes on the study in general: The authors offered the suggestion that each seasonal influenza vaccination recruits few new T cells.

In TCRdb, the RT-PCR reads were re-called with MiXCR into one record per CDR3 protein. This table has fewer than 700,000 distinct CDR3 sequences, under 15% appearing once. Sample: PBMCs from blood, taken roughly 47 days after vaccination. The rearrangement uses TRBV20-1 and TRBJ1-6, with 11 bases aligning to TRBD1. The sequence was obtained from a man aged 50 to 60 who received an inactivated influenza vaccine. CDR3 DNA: TGCAGTGCATCTTCGGACAGGGGGCTTTCACCCCTCCACTTT. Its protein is CSASSDRGLSPLHF.